This T cell receptor beta chain derives from a study of CD8+CD57+ T cells in acquired aplastic anemia. Findings and limits, study-wide: CD8+ Simpson's diversity in patients was not significantly different from that in controls.

Investigators profiled TCR beta VDJ and CDR3 from genomic DNA template. TCRdb independently ran MiXCR on the reads; one entry per CDR3 protein. The table has under 200,000 distinct CDR3 sequences, 48% seen once. This clonotype occurred many times. Its antigen is as yet unknown. Germline CDR1 reads SGHKS; CDR2 reads YYEKEE (reference sequence). The CDR3 runs 15 residues. The ends lost 0 bases at V and 5 bases at J; junction bases unmatched: 6. Selection for sequencing was limited to patients who had shown CD8+CD57+ cell expansion by flow cytometry. Severe acquired aplastic anemia was diagnosed in all patients.

This chain connects TRBV5-5 to TRBJ1-1, with 8 bases lining up with TRBD1. The sample comprised sorted CD4+, CD8+, or CD8+CD57+ T cells (not recorded which) from PBMCs. This TCR was recovered from a human donor with aplastic anemia. CDR3 bases: TGTGCCAGCAGCTTGGGGACCGGGACAGGAACTGAAGCTTTCTTT. Amino acids: CASSLGTGTGTEAFF.